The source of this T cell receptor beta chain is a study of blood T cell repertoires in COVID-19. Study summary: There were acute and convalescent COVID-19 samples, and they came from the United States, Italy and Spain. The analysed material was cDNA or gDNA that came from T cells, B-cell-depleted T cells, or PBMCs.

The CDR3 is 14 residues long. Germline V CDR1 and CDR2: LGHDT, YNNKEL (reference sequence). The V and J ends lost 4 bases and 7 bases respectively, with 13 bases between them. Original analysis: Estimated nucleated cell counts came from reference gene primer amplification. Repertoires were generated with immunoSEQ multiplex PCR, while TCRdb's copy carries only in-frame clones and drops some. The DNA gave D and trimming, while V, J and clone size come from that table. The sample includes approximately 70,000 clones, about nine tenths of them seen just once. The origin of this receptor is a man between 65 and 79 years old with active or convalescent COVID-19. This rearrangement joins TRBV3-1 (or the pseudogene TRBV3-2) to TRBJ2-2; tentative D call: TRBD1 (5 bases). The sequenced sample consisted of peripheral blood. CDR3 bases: TGTGCCAGCAGCCTTCAGGGTCAGTTCGGGGAGCTGTTTTTT. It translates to CASSLQGQFGELFF.